This T cell receptor (beta chain) derives from a study of CD8 T cell repertoires and HIV-1 epitope variants. Whole-study context: Each of Twenty-five Gag and Nef epitope peptides stimulated a separate culture. The baseline condition was 1M T cells left uncultured. Study-level points and caveats: The assay identified only TCR beta chains of antigen-proliferating T cells.

In the case of this clone: Its antigen is unidentified.

This table comes from immunoSEQ multiplex PCR, and its TCRdb copy is limited to in-frame clones, with some not included. The table has 5,000 to 6,500 clones, approximately 70% seen once. The CDR3 consists of 15 residues. The V gene's germline CDR1 is LGHNA and CDR2 YSLEER. After removal of 1 base from V and 3 bases from J, the junction contained 3 bases not matched to a gene. The sample comprised cultured CD8+ T cells derived from PBMCs. The TCR originated in a male donor with HIV. The V and J genes are TRBV4-3 and TRBJ1-5; TRBD1 matches 7 bases. CDR3 sequence: CASSQAGQPNQPQHF. CDR3 nucleotide sequence: TGCGCCAGCAGCCAAGCGGGACAGCCCAATCAGCCCCAGCATTTT.